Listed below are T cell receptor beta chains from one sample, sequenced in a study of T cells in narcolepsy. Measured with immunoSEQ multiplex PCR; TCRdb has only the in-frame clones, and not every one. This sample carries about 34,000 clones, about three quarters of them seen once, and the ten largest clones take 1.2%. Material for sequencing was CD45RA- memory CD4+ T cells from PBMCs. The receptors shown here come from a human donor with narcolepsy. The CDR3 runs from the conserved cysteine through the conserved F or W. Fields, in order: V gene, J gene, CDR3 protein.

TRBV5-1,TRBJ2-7,CASSPGGISTYEQYF
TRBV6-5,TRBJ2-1,CASSEPIGGSEQFF
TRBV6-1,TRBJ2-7,CASSELMATTNEQYF
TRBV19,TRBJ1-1,CASSVTVKGRTEAFF
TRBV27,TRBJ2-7,CASSFQQGLPYEQYF
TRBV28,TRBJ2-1,CASSSVGGKENEQFF
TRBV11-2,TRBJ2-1,CASSSRVKTYNEQFF
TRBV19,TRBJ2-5,CASSPSGGETQYF
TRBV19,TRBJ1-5,CASSIDLGGLNQPQHF
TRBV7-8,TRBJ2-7,CASSRGRGQAYEQYF
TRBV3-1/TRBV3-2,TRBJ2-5,CATGETQYF
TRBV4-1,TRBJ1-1,CASSQDTKAFF
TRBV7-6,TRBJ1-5,CASSPRDRSGRQPQHF
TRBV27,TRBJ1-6,CASSFSNSPLHF
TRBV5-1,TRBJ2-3,CASSLGRTDTQYF
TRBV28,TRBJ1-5,CASSSPQHF
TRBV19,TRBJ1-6,CASSEGSYNSPLHF
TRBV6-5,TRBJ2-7,CASTDRTSYEQYF
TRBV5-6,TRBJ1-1,CASSLELRNTEAFF
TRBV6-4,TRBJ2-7,CASSDSQGELHPYEQYF
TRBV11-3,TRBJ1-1,CASSLHQNTEAFF
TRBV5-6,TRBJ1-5,CASSHGVGNQPQHF
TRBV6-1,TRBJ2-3,CASSELVAQNTQYF
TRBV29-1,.,CSVGQGRAEQYF
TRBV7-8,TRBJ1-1,CASSLGGVRGEAFF
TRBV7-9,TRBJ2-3,CASSLGAVGPDTQYF
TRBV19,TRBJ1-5,CASSRDRFNQPQHF
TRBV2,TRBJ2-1,CASSLREMLSDEQFF
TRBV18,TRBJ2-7,CASSATGDEQYF
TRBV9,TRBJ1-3,CASSVRPGHSSGNTIYF
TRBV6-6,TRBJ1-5,CASRVTENQPQHF
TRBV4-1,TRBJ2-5,CASSHDRGAEETQYF
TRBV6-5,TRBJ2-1,CASSYSRGSGEEQFF